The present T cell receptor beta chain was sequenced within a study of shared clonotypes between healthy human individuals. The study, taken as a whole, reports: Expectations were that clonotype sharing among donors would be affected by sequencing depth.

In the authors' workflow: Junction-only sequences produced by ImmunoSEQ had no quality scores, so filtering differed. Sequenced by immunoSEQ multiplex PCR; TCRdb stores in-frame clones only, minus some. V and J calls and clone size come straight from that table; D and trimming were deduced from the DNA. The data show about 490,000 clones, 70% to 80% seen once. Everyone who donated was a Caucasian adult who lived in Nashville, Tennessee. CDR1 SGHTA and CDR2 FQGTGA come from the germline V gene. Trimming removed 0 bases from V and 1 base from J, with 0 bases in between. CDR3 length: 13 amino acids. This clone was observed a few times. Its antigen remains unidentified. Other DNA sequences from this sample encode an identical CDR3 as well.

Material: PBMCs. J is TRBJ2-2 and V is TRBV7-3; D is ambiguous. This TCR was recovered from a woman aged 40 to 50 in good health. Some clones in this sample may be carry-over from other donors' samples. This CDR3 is CASSLTNTGELFF. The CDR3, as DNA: TGTGCCAGCAGCTTAACGAACACCGGGGAGCTGTTTTTT.